Shown below are 5 T cell receptor beta chains from a single sample sequenced in a study of T cells in localized non-small cell lung cancer. Generated by immunoSEQ multiplex PCR, the TCRdb table keeps only in-frame clones and is missing some. Found here are tens of thousands of clones, 80% to 85% of them singletons; the top ten hold roughly 4.8%. The sample was PBMCs, taken before any cancer treatment. All receptors come from a man aged 35 to 69 with stage II lung adenocarcinoma.

The CDR3 region is CASSRQTPSTDTQYF. CDR3 DNA: TGCGCCAGCAGCCGCCAGACACCCAGCACAGATACGCAGTATTTT. The rearrangement links TRBV4-1 to TRBJ2-3, with D unclear. Trimming removed 4 bases from V and 0 bases from J, with 11 bases in between. CDR1 and CDR2 (germline): MGHRA, YSYEKL. The CDR3 has 15 amino acids.

The rearrangement links TRBV10-3 to TRBJ2-3; TRBD2 matches at 10 bases. Germline assignment: CDR1 ENHRY and CDR2 SYGVKD. V lost 0 bases and J lost 1; bases outside the gene matches: 7. CDR3 length: 18 residues. The CDR3: CAISESILAGAGTDTQYF. The CDR3 DNA follows: TGTGCCATCAGTGAGTCGATCCTAGCGGGAGCGGGCACAGATACGCAGTATTTT.

The genes are TRBV7-3 and TRBJ1-2; the D gene is possibly TRBD1 (6 bases). V shed 5 bases and J shed 5 bases, with 18 bases lying between them. There are 15 residues in the CDR3. Germline-derived CDR1 and CDR2 are SGHTA and FQGTGA. The CDR3 region is CASSPRGRLDYGYTF. Here the CDR3 DNA reads TGTGCCAGCAGCCCCCGGGGGCGCTTGGATTATGGCTACACCTTC.

This chain connects TRBV5-6 to TRBJ1-1; D possibly corresponds to TRBD1 (6 bases). There are 13 residues in the CDR3. Between the trimmed V and J ends, which lost 2 bases and 2 bases, there was a span of 7 bases. Germline assignment: CDR1 SGHDT and CDR2 YYEEEE. CDR3 in DNA: TGTGCCAGCAGCTTAGGGGGAAACACTGAAGCTTTCTTT. This translates into CASSLGGNTEAFF.

This clone appeared once. The rearrangement uses TRBV15 and TRBJ2-7; D is ambiguous. This CDR3 has 13 residues. V was cut by 0 bases and J by 1 base, with 4 bases left in between. CDR1 is LNHNV, CDR2 YYDKDF, per germline (reference sequence). The DNA for the CDR3 is TGTGCCACCAGCAGAGAAATTTCCTACGAGCAGTACTTC. Its translation is CATSREISYEQYF.